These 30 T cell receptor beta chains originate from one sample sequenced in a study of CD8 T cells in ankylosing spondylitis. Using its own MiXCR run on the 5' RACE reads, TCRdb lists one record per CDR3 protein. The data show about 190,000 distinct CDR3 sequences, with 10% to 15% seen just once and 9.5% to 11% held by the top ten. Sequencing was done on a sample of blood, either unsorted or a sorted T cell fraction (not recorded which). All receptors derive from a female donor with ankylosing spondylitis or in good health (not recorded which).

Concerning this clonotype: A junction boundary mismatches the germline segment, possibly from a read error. This chain's CDR3 is CASSARFNERFF. The CDR3 bases are TGTGCCAGTAGCGCTAGGTTCAATGAGCGGTTCTTC. V usage is TRBV19 and J usage is TRBJ2-1; unclear D gene. From germline, CDR1 is LNHDA and CDR2 SQIVND (reference sequence). CDR3 length: 12 amino acids. Full variable domain (remainder filled in from reference TRBV19 and TRBJ2-1): DGGITQSPKYLFRKEGQNVTLSCEQNLNHDAMYWYRQDPGQGLRLIYYSQIVNDFQKGDIAEGYSVSREKKESFPLTVTSAQKNPTAFYLCASSARFNERFFGPGTRLTVL.

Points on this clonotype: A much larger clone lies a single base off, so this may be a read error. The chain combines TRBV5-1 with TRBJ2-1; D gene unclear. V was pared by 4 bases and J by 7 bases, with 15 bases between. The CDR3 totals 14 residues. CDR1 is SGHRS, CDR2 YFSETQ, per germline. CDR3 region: CASSTKGSCNEQFF. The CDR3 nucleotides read TGCGCCAGCAGCACTAAGGGTAGCTGTAATGAGCAGTTCTTC.

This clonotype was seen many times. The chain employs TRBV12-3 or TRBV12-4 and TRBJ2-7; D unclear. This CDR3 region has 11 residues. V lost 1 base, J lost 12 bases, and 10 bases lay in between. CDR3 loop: CASSLGPWGYF. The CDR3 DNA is TGTGCCAGCAGTTTAGGTCCTTGGGGGTACTTC.

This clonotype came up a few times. As DNA, the CDR3 is TGCAGCGCCACCGGGGTCGGGAGGTACAATGAGCAGTTCTTC. Translated, it gives CSATGVGRYNEQFF. The V call is TRBV29-1, the J call TRBJ2-1; 7 bases fit TRBD2. This CDR3 spans 14 amino acids. The V and J ends lost 7 bases and 4 bases, in that order; junction bases with no gene match: 10. Germline V gene lookup returns CDR1 SQVTM and CDR2 ANQGSEA.

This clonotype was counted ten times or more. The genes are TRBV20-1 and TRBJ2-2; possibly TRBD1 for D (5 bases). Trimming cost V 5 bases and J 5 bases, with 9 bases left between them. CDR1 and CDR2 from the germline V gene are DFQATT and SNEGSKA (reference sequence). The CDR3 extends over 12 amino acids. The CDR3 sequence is CSAFRQTGELFF. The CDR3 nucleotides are TGCAGTGCTTTTCGACAGACCGGGGAGCTGTTTTTT.

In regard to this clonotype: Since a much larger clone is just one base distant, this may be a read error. CDR3 in DNA: TGTGCCAGCAGTGAAGCGGAGGGCTATGGCTACGCCTTC. Protein sequence: CASSEAEGYGYAF. V is TRBV2 and J is TRBJ1-2, with D hard to call. The germline V gene encodes CDR1 SNHLY and CDR2 FYNNEI. The CDR3 is 13 amino acids. Complete variable domain (other parts from reference TRBV2 and TRBJ1-2): EPEVTQTPSHQVTQMGQEVILRCVPISNHLYFYWYRQILGQKVEFLVSFYNNEISEKSEIFDDQFSVERPDGSNFTLKIRSTKLEDSAMYFCASSEAEGYGYAFGSGTRLTVV.

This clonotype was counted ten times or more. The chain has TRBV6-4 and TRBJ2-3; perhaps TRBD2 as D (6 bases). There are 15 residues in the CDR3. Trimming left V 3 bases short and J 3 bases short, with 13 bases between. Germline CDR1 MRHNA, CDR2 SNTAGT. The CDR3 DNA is TGTGCCAGCAGTGAATCAGCGGGTGGGACAGATACGCAGTATTTT. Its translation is CASSESAGGTDTQYF.

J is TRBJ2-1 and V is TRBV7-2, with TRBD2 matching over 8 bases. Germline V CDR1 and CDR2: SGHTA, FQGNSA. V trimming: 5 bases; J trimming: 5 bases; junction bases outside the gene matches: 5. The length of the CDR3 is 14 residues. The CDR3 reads CASSTGGGHNEQFF. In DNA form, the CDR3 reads TGTGCCAGCAGCACGGGAGGGGGACACAATGAGCAGTTCTTC. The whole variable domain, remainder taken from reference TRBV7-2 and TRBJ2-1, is GAGVSQSPSNKVTEKGKDVELRCDPISGHTALYWYRQSLGQGLEFLIYFQGNSAPDKSGLPSDRFSAERTGGSVSTLTIQRTQQEDSAVYLCASSTGGGHNEQFFGPGTRLTVL.

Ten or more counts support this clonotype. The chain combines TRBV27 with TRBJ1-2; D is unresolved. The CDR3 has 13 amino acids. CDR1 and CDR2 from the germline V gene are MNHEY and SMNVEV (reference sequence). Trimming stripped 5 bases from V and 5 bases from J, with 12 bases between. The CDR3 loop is CASSPTGRYGYTF. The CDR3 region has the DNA TGTGCCAGCAGTCCCACGGGCCGGTATGGCTACACCTTC.

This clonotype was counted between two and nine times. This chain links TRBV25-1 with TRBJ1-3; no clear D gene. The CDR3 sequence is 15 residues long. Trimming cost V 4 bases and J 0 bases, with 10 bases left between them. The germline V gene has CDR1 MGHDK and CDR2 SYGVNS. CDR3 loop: CASSVGMISGNTIYF. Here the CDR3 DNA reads TGTGCCAGCAGTGTTGGTATGATCTCTGGAAACACCATATATTTT.

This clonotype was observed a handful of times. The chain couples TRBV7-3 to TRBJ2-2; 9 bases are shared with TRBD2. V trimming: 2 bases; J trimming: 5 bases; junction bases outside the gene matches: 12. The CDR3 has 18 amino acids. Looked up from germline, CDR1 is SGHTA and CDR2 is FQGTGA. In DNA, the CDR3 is TGTGCCAGCAGCTTACTTAGCGGGAGCCCGAGAGGGACCGGGGAGCTGTTTTTT. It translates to CASSLLSGSPRGTGELFF.

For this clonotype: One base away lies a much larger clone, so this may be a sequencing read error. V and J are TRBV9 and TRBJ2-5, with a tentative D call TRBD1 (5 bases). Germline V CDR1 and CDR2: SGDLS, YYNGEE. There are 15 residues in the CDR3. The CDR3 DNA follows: TGTGCCAGCAACGTAAGCGCAGACAGATTAGAGACCCAGTACTTC. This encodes CASNVSADRLETQYF.

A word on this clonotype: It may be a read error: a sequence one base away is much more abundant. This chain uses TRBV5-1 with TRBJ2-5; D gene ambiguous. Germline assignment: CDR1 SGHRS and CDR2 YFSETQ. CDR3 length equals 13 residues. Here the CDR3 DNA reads TGCGCCGGCAGCTTGGGATTCCAAGAGACCCAGTACTTC. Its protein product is CAGSLGFQETQYF.

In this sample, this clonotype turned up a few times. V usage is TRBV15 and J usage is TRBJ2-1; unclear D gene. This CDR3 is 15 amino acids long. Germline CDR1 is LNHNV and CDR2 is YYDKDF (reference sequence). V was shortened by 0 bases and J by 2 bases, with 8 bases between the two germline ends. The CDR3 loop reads CATSREAGTYNEQFF. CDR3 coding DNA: TGTGCCACCAGCAGAGAGGCAGGAACCTACAATGAGCAGTTCTTC.

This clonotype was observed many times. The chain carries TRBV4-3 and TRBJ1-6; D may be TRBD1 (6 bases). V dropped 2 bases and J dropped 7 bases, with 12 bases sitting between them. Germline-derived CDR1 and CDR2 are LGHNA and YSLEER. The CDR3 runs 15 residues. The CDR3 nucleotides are TGCGCCAGCAGCCAAATACGAACAGGGAATTCACCCCTCCACTTT. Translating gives CASSQIRTGNSPLHF.

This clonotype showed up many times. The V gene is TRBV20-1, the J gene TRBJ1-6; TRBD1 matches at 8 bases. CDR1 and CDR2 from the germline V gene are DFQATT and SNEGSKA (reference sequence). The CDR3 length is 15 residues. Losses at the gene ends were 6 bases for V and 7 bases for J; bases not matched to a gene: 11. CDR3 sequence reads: CSALQGAFGNSPLHF. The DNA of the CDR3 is TGCAGTGCCCTGCAGGGGGCATTTGGAAATTCACCCCTCCACTTT.

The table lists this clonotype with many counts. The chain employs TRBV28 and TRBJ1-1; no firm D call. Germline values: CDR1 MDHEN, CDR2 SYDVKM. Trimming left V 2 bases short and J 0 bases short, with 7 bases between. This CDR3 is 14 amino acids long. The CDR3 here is CASSLNTLNTEAFF. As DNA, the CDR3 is TGTGCCAGCAGTTTAAATACCCTGAACACTGAAGCTTTCTTT. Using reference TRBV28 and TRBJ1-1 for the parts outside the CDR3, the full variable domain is DVKVTQSSRYLVKRTGEKVFLECVQDMDHENMFWYRQDPGLGLRLIYFSYDVKMKEKGDIPEGYSVSREKKERFSLILESASTNQTSMYLCASSLNTLNTEAFFGQGTRLTVV.

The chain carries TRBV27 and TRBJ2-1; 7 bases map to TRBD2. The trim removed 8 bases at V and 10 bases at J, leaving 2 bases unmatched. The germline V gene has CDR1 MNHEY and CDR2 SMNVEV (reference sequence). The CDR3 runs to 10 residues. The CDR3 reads CASGAGEQFF. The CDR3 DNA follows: TGTGCCAGCGGAGCGGGGGAGCAGTTCTTC.

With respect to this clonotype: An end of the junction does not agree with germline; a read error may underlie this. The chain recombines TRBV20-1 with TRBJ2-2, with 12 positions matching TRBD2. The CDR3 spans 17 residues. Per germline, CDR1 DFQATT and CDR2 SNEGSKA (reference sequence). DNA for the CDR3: TGCTGTGCTAGGACCGAAGGGACTAGCGGGTACACCGGGGAGCTGTTTTTT. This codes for CCARTEGTSGYTGELFF.

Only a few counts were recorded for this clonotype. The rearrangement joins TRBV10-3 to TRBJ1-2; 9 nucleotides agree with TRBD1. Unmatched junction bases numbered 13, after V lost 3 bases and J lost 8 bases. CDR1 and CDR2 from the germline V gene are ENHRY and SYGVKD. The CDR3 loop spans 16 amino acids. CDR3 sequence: CAISDLTTGQGEGYTF. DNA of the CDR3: TGTGCCATCAGTGACCTAACTACGGGACAGGGAGAAGGCTACACCTTC.

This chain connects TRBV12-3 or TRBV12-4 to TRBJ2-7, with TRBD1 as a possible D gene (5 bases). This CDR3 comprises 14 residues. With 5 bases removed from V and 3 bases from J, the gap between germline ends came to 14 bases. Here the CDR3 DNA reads TGTGCCAGCAGTGGCAGGGAATTCAGCTACGAGCAGTACTTC. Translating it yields CASSGREFSYEQYF.

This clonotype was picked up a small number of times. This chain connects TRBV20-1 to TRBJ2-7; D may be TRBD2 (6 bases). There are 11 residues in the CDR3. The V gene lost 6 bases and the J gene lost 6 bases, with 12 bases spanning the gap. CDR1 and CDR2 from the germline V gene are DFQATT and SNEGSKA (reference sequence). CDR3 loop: CSARPGVEQYF. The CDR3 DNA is TGCAGTGCCAGGCCGGGGGTCGAGCAGTACTTC.

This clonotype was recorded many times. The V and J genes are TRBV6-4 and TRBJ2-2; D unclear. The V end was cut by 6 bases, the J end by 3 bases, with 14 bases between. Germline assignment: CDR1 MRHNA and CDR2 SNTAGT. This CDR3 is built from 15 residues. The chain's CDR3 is CASSPTGDDTGELFF. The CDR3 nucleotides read TGTGCCAGCAGCCCGACTGGCGACGACACCGGGGAGCTGTTTTTT.

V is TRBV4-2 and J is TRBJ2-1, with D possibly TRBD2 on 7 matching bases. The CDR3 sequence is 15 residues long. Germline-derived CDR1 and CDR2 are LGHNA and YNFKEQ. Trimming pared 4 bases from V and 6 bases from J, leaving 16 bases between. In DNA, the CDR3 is TGTGCCAGCAGCCGCTCGGGGGGCGGCGGCAATGAGCAGTTCTTC. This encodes CASSRSGGGGNEQFF.

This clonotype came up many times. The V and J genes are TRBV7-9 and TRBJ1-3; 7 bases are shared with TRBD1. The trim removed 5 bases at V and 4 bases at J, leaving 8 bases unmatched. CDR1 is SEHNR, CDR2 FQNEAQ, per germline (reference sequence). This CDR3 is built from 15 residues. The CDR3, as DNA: TGTGCCAGCAGCCACGACAGGGCGTCGGGAAACACCATATATTTT. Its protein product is CASSHDRASGNTIYF.

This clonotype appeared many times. The CDR3 reads CASSSTGFANEQFF. DNA of the CDR3: TGTGCCAGCAGCTCGACAGGGTTCGCTAATGAGCAGTTCTTC. The rearrangement links TRBV7-3 to TRBJ2-1; 7 nucleotides line up with TRBD1. Germline assignment: CDR1 SGHTA and CDR2 FQGTGA. CDR3 length equals 14 residues. With V trimmed by 4 bases and J by 7 bases, 7 bases remained unmatched.

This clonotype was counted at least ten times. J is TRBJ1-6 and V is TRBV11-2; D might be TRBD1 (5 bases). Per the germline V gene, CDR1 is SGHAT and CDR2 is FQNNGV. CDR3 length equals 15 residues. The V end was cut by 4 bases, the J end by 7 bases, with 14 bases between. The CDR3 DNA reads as TGTGCCAGCAGCTCCTTCCCGGGGGACAATTCACCCCTCCACTTT. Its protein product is CASSSFPGDNSPLHF.

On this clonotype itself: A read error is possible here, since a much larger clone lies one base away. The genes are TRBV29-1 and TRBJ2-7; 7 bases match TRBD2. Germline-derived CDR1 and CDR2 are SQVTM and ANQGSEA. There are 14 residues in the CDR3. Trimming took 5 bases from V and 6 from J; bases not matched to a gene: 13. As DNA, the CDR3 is TGCAGCGTTTCGTTGGGCGGGAGCCCCTGCGAGCAGTACTTC. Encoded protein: CSVSLGGSPCEQYF.

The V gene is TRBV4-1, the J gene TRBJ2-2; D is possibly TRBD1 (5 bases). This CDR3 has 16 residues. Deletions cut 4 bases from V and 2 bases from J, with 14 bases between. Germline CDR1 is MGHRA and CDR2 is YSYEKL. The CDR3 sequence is CASSRVPGSNTGELFF. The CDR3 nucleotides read TGCGCCAGCAGCCGAGTGCCAGGGTCTAACACCGGGGAGCTGTTTTTT.

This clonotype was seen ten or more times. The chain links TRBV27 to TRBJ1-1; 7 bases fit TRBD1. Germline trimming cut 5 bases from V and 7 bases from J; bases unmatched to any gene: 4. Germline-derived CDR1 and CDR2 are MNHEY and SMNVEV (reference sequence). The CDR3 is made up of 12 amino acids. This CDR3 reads CASSPTGFEAFF. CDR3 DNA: TGTGCCAGCAGTCCGACAGGGTTTGAAGCTTTCTTT.